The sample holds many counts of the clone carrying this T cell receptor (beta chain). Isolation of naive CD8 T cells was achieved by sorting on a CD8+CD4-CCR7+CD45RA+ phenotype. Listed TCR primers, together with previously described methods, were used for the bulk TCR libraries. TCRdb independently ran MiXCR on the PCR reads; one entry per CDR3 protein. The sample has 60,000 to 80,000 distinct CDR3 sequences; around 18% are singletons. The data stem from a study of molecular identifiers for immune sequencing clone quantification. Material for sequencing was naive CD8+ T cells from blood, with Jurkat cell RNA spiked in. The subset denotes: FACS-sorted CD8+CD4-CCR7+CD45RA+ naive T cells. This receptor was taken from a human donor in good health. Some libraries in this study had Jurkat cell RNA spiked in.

The CDR3 sequence is CASSLTPWGNEQFF. The DNA of the CDR3 is TGTGCCAGCAGCTTAACCCCTTGGGGCAATGAGCAGTTCTTC. The chain couples TRBV11-2 to TRBJ2-1; D is ambiguous. V lost 2 bases and J 6 bases, leaving 11 bases between the germline ends. Germline V gene lookup returns CDR1 SGHAT and CDR2 FQNNGV. The CDR3 totals 14 residues.